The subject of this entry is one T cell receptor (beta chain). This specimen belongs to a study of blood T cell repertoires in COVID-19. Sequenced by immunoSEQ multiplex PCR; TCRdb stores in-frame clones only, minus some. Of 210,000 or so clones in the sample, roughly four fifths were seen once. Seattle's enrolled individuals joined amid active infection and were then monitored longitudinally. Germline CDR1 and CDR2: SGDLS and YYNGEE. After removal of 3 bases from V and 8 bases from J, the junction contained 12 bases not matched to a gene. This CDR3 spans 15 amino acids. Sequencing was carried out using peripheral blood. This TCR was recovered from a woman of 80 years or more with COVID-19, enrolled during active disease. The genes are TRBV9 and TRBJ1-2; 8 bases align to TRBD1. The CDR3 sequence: CASSAQLTGVGGYTF. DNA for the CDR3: TGTGCCAGCAGCGCCCAATTGACAGGGGTAGGCGGCTACACCTTC.